This note documents a single TCR beta chain sequence. This entry comes from a study of T cell changes during pregnancy in multiple sclerosis. Some clones are missing from TCRdb's copy, which holds only in-frame ones; the method was immunoSEQ multiplex PCR. Of tens of thousands of clones detected, 89% appear once; the ten largest clones hold more than 6.5%. V was shortened by 5 bases and J by 3 bases, with 20 bases between the two germline ends. This CDR3 has 15 residues. The germline gives CDR1 GTSNPN, CDR2 SVGIG (reference sequence). Here the sequenced sample was CD8+ T cells from peripheral blood mononuclear cells, taken after pregnancy. The clonotype comes from a female donor with multiple sclerosis, enrolled in a pregnancy study. The rearrangement joins TRBV30 to TRBJ2-7; perhaps TRBD2 as D (5 bases). The CDR3 DNA sequence: TGTGCCTGGGCCAGCCGTGGGAGCCCTCACTACGAGCAGTACTTC. This translates into CAWASRGSPHYEQYF.